Below are 14 T cell receptor beta chains sequenced from a single sample in a study of cytomegalovirus exposure and HLA in healthy donors. The primer mix had 60 Vbeta and 13 Jbeta primers. The table came from immunoSEQ multiplex PCR; TCRdb's copy has only in-frame clones and leaves some out. This table holds about 140,000 clones, approximately 80% found once. Material for sequencing was PBMCs. These receptors were collected from a woman aged 40-49 years in good health and CMV-seronegative.

V gene TRBV19 combines with J gene TRBJ2-1, with 8 nucleotides matching TRBD2. V lost 5 bases, J lost 6 bases, and 12 bases stayed unmatched. Germline V gives CDR1 LNHDA, CDR2 SQIVND (reference sequence). The CDR3 loop spans 16 amino acids. CDR3 residues: CASSPKREIQGNEQFF. Here the CDR3 DNA reads TGTGCCAGTAGTCCTAAGCGGGAGATCCAGGGCAATGAGCAGTTCTTC.

The chain couples TRBV28 to TRBJ1-5; perhaps TRBD1 as D (5 bases). Trimming cost V 6 bases and J 7 bases, with 16 bases left between them. The CDR3 covers 14 residues. Germline CDR1 is MDHEN and CDR2 is SYDVKM. CDR3: CASSLPTGGQPQHF. For the CDR3, the DNA is TGTGCCAGCAGCCTACCGACGGGGGGACAGCCCCAGCATTTT.

This chain joins TRBV4-1 and TRBJ1-5, with TRBD1 matching 9 bases. The CDR3 contains 15 residues. Unmatched junction bases numbered 4, after V lost 6 bases and J lost 1 base. Germline loops: CDR1 MGHRA, CDR2 YSYEKL. CDR3 in amino acids: CASSKTGGSNQPQHF. The CDR3 DNA sequence: TGCGCCAGCAGTAAGACAGGGGGAAGCAATCAGCCCCAGCATTTT.

The gene calls are TRBV2 and TRBJ2-7; weak D call: TRBD2 (6 bases). The CDR3 extends over 14 amino acids. The germline gives CDR1 SNHLY, CDR2 FYNNEI. The V and J ends lost 7 bases and 4 bases respectively, with 17 bases between them. The CDR3 DNA is TGTGCCAGCACAGGGCAACGGGGGATATACGAGCAGTACTTC. It translates to CASTGQRGIYEQYF.

In the case of this clone: At one of its ends the junction is not consistent with the germline gene, which may arise from a read error. This chain connects TRBV15 to TRBJ2-6; D possibly corresponds to TRBD1 (5 bases). CDR1 and CDR2 (germline): LNHNV, YYDKDF (reference sequence). The CDR3 runs 15 residues. The CDR3 coding sequence is TGTGCCACCAGCGGAGACAGCTCTGGGGCCAACGTCCTGACTTTC. Amino acids: CATSGDSSGANVLTF.

The rearrangement links TRBV19 to TRBJ1-5, with TRBD1 matching over 10 bases. Unmatched junction bases numbered 14, after V lost 7 bases and J lost 2 bases. CDR1 is LNHDA and CDR2 is SQIVND in the germline V gene (reference sequence). The CDR3 is 18 residues long. The CDR3 nucleotides are TGTGCCAGTACCTTTCGGACAGGGGGAGGTTACGGCAATCAGCCCCAGCATTTT. It is translated as CASTFRTGGGYGNQPQHF.

This chain links TRBV9 with TRBJ2-1, with 7 bases identical to TRBD2. The J segment lost 5 bases and the V segment lost 4 bases, leaving 6 bases of the junction unmatched. Germline V gene sequence: CDR1 SGDLS, CDR2 YYNGEE. The CDR3 runs 14 residues. CDR3 nucleotide sequence: TGTGCCAGCAGCCCCAGGAGCGGGAACAATGAGCAGTTCTTC. Amino acids: CASSPRSGNNEQFF.

The rearrangement uses TRBV19 and TRBJ1-5; 8 bases are a match to TRBD1. The CDR3 loop spans 20 amino acids. Germline V gene sequence: CDR1 LNHDA, CDR2 SQIVND (reference sequence). J gave up 7 bases and V 2 bases, and 22 bases lay outside the gene matches. CDR3 region: CASSINPLPDRDIGRQPQHF. DNA of the CDR3: TGTGCCAGTAGTATAAACCCCCTCCCGGACAGGGATATAGGTCGCCAGCCCCAGCATTTT.

This chain connects TRBV29-1 to TRBJ1-1; TRBD1 matches at 9 bases. The CDR3 runs to 13 residues. Looked up from germline, CDR1 is SQVTM and CDR2 is ANQGSEA. Trimming at V came to 4 bases and at J to 5 bases, leaving 5 bases not matched to a gene. In DNA form, the CDR3 reads TGCAGCGTTGGAGGGGGACAGGGAACTGAAGCTTTCTTT. Protein product: CSVGGGQGTEAFF.

V gene TRBV19 combines with J gene TRBJ2-2; D possibly corresponds to TRBD1 (6 bases). Looked up from germline, CDR1 is LNHDA and CDR2 is SQIVND (reference sequence). This CDR3 has 15 amino acids. V gave up 9 bases and J gave up 1 base, with 15 bases separating them. CDR3 nucleotide sequence: TGTGCCAGCACGGCGATACAGGGGAACACCGGGGAGCTGTTTTTT. Translation gives CASTAIQGNTGELFF.

The V and J genes are TRBV10-1 and TRBJ2-1, with TRBD1 as a possible D gene (6 bases). With 10 bases removed from V and 7 bases from J, the gap between germline ends came to 20 bases. The CDR3 loop spans 14 amino acids. Per germline, CDR1 WNHNN and CDR2 SYGVQD (reference sequence). For the CDR3, the DNA is TGCGCCATATCATCAGTCCAGAGGGGGAATGAGCAGTTCTTC. Translation: CAISSVQRGNEQFF.

The genes are TRBV28 and TRBJ2-3, with 12 bases matching TRBD2. Germline CDR1 MDHEN, CDR2 SYDVKM. Trimming took 4 bases from V and 6 from J; bases not matched to a gene: 8. This CDR3 has 16 amino acids. CDR3 sequence: CASSSLLAGGSDTQYF. The CDR3 DNA reads TGTGCCAGCAGTTCCCTCCTAGCGGGAGGGTCCGATACGCAGTATTTT.

This clone was observed once. The J gene is TRBJ2-7, the V gene TRBV28; 7 nucleotides match TRBD1. The length of the CDR3 is 14 residues. Germline V gene sequence: CDR1 MDHEN, CDR2 SYDVKM. With V trimmed by 10 bases and J by 5 bases, 14 bases remained unmatched. This CDR3 is CAIESGTASNEQYF. CDR3 bases: TGTGCCATTGAATCCGGGACAGCCTCTAACGAGCAGTACTTC.

This chain uses TRBV6-1 with TRBJ1-4; D possibly corresponds to TRBD1 (6 bases). V lost 2 bases and J 7 bases, leaving 17 bases between the germline ends. The CDR3 has 16 residues. From germline, CDR1 is MNHNS and CDR2 SASEGT. CDR3 bases: TGTGCCAGCAGTGAAATAGGGGGAGTAATTGGTGAAAAACTGTTTTTT. Residues: CASSEIGGVIGEKLFF.